This T cell receptor beta chain emerged from a study of PD-1 blockade in classical Hodgkin lymphoma. The study, taken as a whole, reports: Complete responders' baseline diversity resembled that of newly diagnosed patients. Diversity in CD4+ TCRs, unlike that measured in CD8+ TCRs, had risen significantly by C4D1. After ASCT, patients who started nivolumab under 1 year later were excluded.

The CDR3 consists of 14 residues. Germline V gives CDR1 MNHEY, CDR2 SVGAGI. Trimming shortened V by 2 bases and J by 4 bases, and 11 bases separated the two germline ends. As to this clone: What it recognizes is unknown.

Sequencing used immunoSEQ multiplex PCR; TCRdb keeps in-frame clones, though not all of them. The repertoire holds 20,000 to 25,000 clones, with around 80% as singletons. As for time point: cycle 4 day 1 (C4D1), after less than 7 weeks of nivolumab. Every patient had relapsed following autologous stem cell transplantation, and cohorts differed in brentuximab vedotin exposure. Purified CD4+ T cells were obtained from thawed PBMCs through magnetic negative selection. Complete response, partial response or progressive disease was recorded as best response. The chain links TRBV6-5 to TRBJ1-1; D may be TRBD1 (5 bases). The TCR sequence derives from a human donor with classical Hodgkin lymphoma. The material sequenced was CD4+ T cells from blood, taken before the fourth cycle of nivolumab. The CDR3 coding sequence is TGTGCCAGCAGTTACAAAGCAGGGCCCACTGAAGCTTTCTTT. It yields the protein CASSYKAGPTEAFF.